This TCR beta chain was sequenced in a study of blood T cell repertoires in COVID-19. Study context: Spain, Italy and the United States supplied samples that represented acute and convalescent COVID-19. T cells, B-cell-depleted T cells, or PBMCs supplied cDNA or gDNA.

The ends were cut back, 4 bases at V and 11 bases at J, with 21 bases in the middle. The CDR3 has 14 amino acids. The germline V gene has CDR1 SGHDT and CDR2 YYEEEE. In the original analysis: Amplification with reference gene primers provided the estimates of nucleated cell counts. The data were produced by immunoSEQ multiplex PCR, yet TCRdb's version contains in-frame clones alone and is incomplete. The D gene and trimming were derived from the DNA, and the V and J assignments and clone size from that table. The table includes around 250,000 clones, 85% to 90% detected once. The sample taken for sequencing was peripheral blood. The chain is built from TRBV5-6 and TRBJ1-1; no reliable D call. The TCR originated in a man aged 18-30 years with active or convalescent COVID-19. In nucleotides, the CDR3 is TGTGCCAGCAGCCCGGGTGGTGCGTTGGTCGGGGCTTTCTTT. Translated, it gives CASSPGGALVGAFF.